The present T cell receptor beta chain was sequenced within a study of T-cell memory formation after mild COVID-19. Study-level background: TCR clusters were largely donor specific.

Barcoded TCR alpha and TCR beta cDNA libraries with UMIs came from 5'RACE using constant-segment primers. From the 5' RACE reads, TCRdb called clonotypes with MiXCR, one entry per CDR3 protein. The table records hundreds of thousands of distinct CDR3 sequences, roughly an eighth of them present only once. This clonotype has only a few counts. Its specificity is unknown. Study conclusions and caveats: Nothing confirmed that second-wave clones peaking on day 37 were specific for SARS-CoV-2.

Germline V gene lookup returns CDR1 LNHDA and CDR2 SQIVND (reference sequence). The CDR3 is made up of 17 amino acids. The V and J ends lost 2 bases and 0 bases respectively, with 11 bases between them. The sequenced sample was PBMCs or a T cell subset sorted from them (not recorded which). V gene TRBV19 combines with J gene TRBJ2-6, with a tentative D call TRBD2 (5 bases). The clonotype comes from a man aged 18 to 29 who had mild COVID-19 (a few samples of this study predate the infection). Cell type and time point are not known. This CDR3 reads CASSIPGSISGANVLTF. The CDR3 DNA is TGTGCCAGTAGTATACCGGGGTCCATCTCTGGGGCCAACGTCCTGACTTTC.